The source of this TCR beta chain is a study of neurological immune-mediated disorders. Findings and caveats of the study: The phylogenetic placement of 18 of 34 multiple sclerosis patients' repertoires in one related-CDR3 cluster constitutes a possible signature. There were no CDR3 amino acid sequences shared by expanded clones across subjects, a result suggesting private repertoires in all groups.

It was from 2 million PBMCs stored at -80 C that the unsorted libraries were obtained. This clonotype was observed many times. Its antigen is unidentified. Germline V CDR1 and CDR2: SGHKS, YYEKEE (reference sequence). CDR3 size: 18 residues. Trimming removed 1 base at V and 7 bases at J, with 21 bases between. TCRdb fed the 5' RACE reads into MiXCR, producing one record per CDR3 protein. The data show around 61,000 distinct CDR3 sequences, with roughly 4.9% seen just once and about 5.3% held by the top ten. The chain has TRBV5-5 and TRBJ1-6, with no clear D. This sequence originates from a human donor with multiple sclerosis. The donor label of this sample is uncertain. The sample taken for sequencing was PBMCs. CDR3 amino acids: CASSLLKGMAVRNSPLHF. The CDR3 DNA reads as TGTGCCAGCAGCTTGTTAAAGGGAATGGCAGTGAGAAATTCACCCCTCCACTTT.